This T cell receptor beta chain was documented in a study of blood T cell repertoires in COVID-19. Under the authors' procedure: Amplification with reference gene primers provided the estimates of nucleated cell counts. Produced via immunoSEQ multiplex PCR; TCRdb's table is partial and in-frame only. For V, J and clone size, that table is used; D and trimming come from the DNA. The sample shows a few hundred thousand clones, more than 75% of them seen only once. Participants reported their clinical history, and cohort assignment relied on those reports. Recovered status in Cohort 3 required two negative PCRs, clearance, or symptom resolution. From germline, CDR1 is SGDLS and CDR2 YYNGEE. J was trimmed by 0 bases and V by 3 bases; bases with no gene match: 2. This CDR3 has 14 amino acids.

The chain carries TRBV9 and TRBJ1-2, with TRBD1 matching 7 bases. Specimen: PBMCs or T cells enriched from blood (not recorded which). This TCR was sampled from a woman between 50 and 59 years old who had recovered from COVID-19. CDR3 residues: CASSEGGTNYGYTF. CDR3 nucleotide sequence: TGTGCCAGCAGCGAAGGGGGCACTAACTATGGCTACACCTTC.